A single sample is the source of the 20 T cell receptor beta chains below, sequenced in a study of shared clonotypes between healthy human individuals. Terminally differentiated effector memory CD45RA+ cells were excluded from the naive CD8 cells, which were CD45RO-negative and positively selected for CCR7. Sequencing was performed with immunoSEQ multiplex PCR; in TCRdb, only in-frame clones are kept and a portion is missing. The sample gives about 2.2 million clones, approximately 92% of which show up once; about 1.6% is in the top ten. Sequenced input: naive CD8+ T cells from PBMCs. The receptor source for this set is a man younger than 30 in good health. Some clones in this sample may be carry-over from other donors' samples.

The J gene is TRBJ2-3, the V gene TRBV5-1, with 9 positions matching TRBD2. The CDR3 has 16 residues. V lost 6 bases and J lost 2; bases outside the gene matches: 10. CDR1 and CDR2 (germline): SGHRS, YFSETQ. CDR3 nucleotides: TGCGCCAGCACTCCCGGGGCGGGAGGGTACACAGATACGCAGTATTTT. This encodes CASTPGAGGYTDTQYF. Complete variable domain (other parts from reference TRBV5-1 and TRBJ2-3): KAGVTQTPRYLIKTRGQQVTLSCSPISGHRSVSWYQQTPGQGLQFLFEYFSETQRNKGNFPGRFSGRQFSNSRSEMNVSTLELGDSALYLCASTPGAGGYTDTQYFGPGTRLTVL.

The V gene is TRBV11-2, the J gene TRBJ2-5; the D is unclear. In germline, CDR1 is SGHAT, CDR2 FQNNGV. V lost 1 base to trimming and J lost 4 bases, with 7 bases between them. CDR3 length: 13 amino acids. The CDR3 DNA is TGTGCCAGCAGCTTAGGATTTCCAGAGACCCAGTACTTC. Translating gives CASSLGFPETQYF. The variable domain in full, with the rest retrieved from reference TRBV11-2 and TRBJ2-5, is EAGVAQSPRYKIIEKRQSVAFWCNPISGHATLYWYQQILGQGPKLLIQFQNNGVVDDSQLPKDRFSAERLKGVDSTLKIQPAKLEDSAVYLCASSLGFPETQYFGPGTRLLVL.

The chain joins TRBV19 to TRBJ1-1; D is ambiguous. Germline V gives CDR1 LNHDA, CDR2 SQIVND (reference sequence). V was trimmed by 2 bases and J by 4 bases, leaving 11 bases between them. CDR3 length: 14 residues. The chain's CDR3 is CASSISGYGTEAFF. Here the CDR3 DNA reads TGTGCCAGTAGTATATCCGGGTACGGCACTGAAGCTTTCTTT.

The chain recombines TRBV7-9 with TRBJ1-2; no clear D gene. The germline V gene encodes CDR1 SEHNR and CDR2 FQNEAQ (reference sequence). Trimming removed 5 bases from V and 0 bases from J, with 16 bases in between. The CDR3 is 16 amino acids. In DNA, the CDR3 is TGTGCCAGCAGCCCGACCAAGGGTCCAGCTAACTATGGCTACACCTTC. It yields the protein CASSPTKGPANYGYTF.

The J gene is TRBJ1-5, the V gene TRBV28, with D uncertain. The CDR3 runs 15 residues. From germline, CDR1 is MDHEN and CDR2 SYDVKM. V lost 6 bases, J lost 0 bases, and 12 bases lay in between. This chain's CDR3 is CASRAGTTSNQPQHF. For the CDR3, the DNA is TGTGCCAGCAGAGCAGGAACGACTAGCAATCAGCCCCAGCATTTT.

The rearrangement joins TRBV12-5 to TRBJ2-5; 11 bases match TRBD2. Germline V lookup: CDR1 LGHNT, CDR2 FRNRAP. This CDR3 is built from 17 residues. The ends lost 4 bases at V and 5 bases at J; junction bases unmatched: 12. CDR3: CASGSTQLAGDAETQYF. The CDR3 DNA is TGTGCTAGTGGTTCGACCCAACTAGCGGGAGATGCCGAGACCCAGTACTTC.

This clone was picked up a small number of times. This chain joins TRBV27 and TRBJ2-7; D gene uncertain. Germline-derived CDR1 and CDR2 are MNHEY and SMNVEV (reference sequence). The CDR3 consists of 13 residues. Deletions cut 3 bases from V and 5 bases from J, with 11 bases between. This CDR3 reads CASSLGSIHEQYF. CDR3 in DNA: TGTGCCAGCAGTTTGGGCAGTATACACGAGCAGTACTTC.

This clone was detected only a few times. The V gene is TRBV4-1, the J gene TRBJ1-1, with a possible D match to TRBD1 (5 bases). The germline V gene encodes CDR1 MGHRA and CDR2 YSYEKL. Trimming stripped 2 bases from V and 0 bases from J, with 10 bases between. The CDR3 is 15 amino acids. The CDR3 reads CASSQRQTLNTEAFF. The CDR3 DNA sequence: TGCGCCAGCAGCCAACGACAGACATTGAACACTGAAGCTTTCTTT.

This chain joins TRBV10-3 and TRBJ1-2, with D uncertain. The CDR3 has 14 residues. Germline CDR1 ENHRY, CDR2 SYGVKD. V lost 5 bases and J 0 bases, leaving 10 bases between the germline ends. The CDR3 spells CAISQAASNYGYTF. The CDR3 bases are TGTGCCATCAGTCAGGCCGCTTCTAACTATGGCTACACCTTC.

V and J are TRBV10-1 and TRBJ2-1, with 9 bases that match TRBD2. Trimming took 6 bases from V and 9 from J; bases not matched to a gene: 6. Germline CDR1 is WNHNN and CDR2 is SYGVQD (reference sequence). The CDR3 has 13 residues. This CDR3 reads CASSPGLAFEQFF. In DNA, the CDR3 is TGCGCCAGCAGCCCGGGACTAGCTTTTGAGCAGTTCTTC.

The chain combines TRBV13 with TRBJ2-5, with 10 bases fitting TRBD2. CDR1 and CDR2 (germline): PRHDT, FYEKMQ (reference sequence). The length of the CDR3 is 15 residues. V lost 2 bases to trimming and J lost 5 bases; unmatched junction nucleotides: 5. In DNA, the CDR3 is TGTGCCAGCAGCTTACAGCGGGAGGGTCCGGAGACCCAGTACTTC. It is translated as CASSLQREGPETQYF.

This chain joins TRBV11-2 and TRBJ2-1; D is unclear. There are 16 residues in the CDR3. The ends were cut back, 1 base at V and 0 bases at J, with 10 bases in the middle. Germline V lookup: CDR1 SGHAT, CDR2 FQNNGV. CDR3 sequence: CASSLGIGASYNEQFF. In DNA form, the CDR3 reads TGTGCCAGCAGCTTAGGGATCGGCGCCTCCTACAATGAGCAGTTCTTC.

This chain joins TRBV7-9 and TRBJ2-7, with D possibly matching TRBD1 (6 bases). From germline, CDR1 is SEHNR and CDR2 FQNEAQ (reference sequence). This CDR3 contains 14 residues. The V gene lost 3 bases and the J gene lost 2 bases, with 11 bases spanning the gap. The CDR3 loop reads CASSFGGSAYEQYF. The CDR3 DNA reads as TGTGCCAGCAGCTTTGGGGGCAGCGCCTACGAGCAGTACTTC.

This chain connects TRBV9 to TRBJ1-4; TRBD1 matches 9 bases. Losses at the gene ends were 4 bases for V and 7 bases for J; bases not matched to a gene: 8. Germline assignment: CDR1 SGDLS and CDR2 YYNGEE. The CDR3 has 15 residues. The CDR3: CASSSTGTGTEKLFF. For the CDR3, the DNA is TGTGCCAGCAGCTCAACCGGGACAGGGACTGAAAAACTGTTTTTT.

The genes are TRBV7-9 and TRBJ2-7, with TRBD2 matching over 11 bases. CDR1 and CDR2 from the germline V gene are SEHNR and FQNEAQ (reference sequence). Trimming at V came to 5 bases and at J to 5 bases, leaving 11 bases not matched to a gene. CDR3 length equals 16 residues. The CDR3 bases are TGTGCCAGCAGCAGAGGCTTAGCGGGAGGGGACCACGAGCAGTACTTC. It translates to CASSRGLAGGDHEQYF.

This clone was counted once. V is TRBV29-1 and J is TRBJ2-1; 8 nucleotides match TRBD2. From germline, CDR1 is SQVTM and CDR2 ANQGSEA. The CDR3 covers 13 residues. The ends lost 4 bases at V and 4 bases at J; junction bases unmatched: 3. The CDR3 sequence: CSVVGTRYNEQFF. For the CDR3, the DNA is TGCAGCGTTGTTGGGACTAGATACAATGAGCAGTTCTTC.

The V call is TRBV18, the J call TRBJ1-3, with 8 bases identical to TRBD1. Trimming at V came to 6 bases and at J to 6 bases, leaving 10 bases not matched to a gene. Germline-derived CDR1 and CDR2 are KGHSH and LQKENI. The CDR3 spans 15 residues. The CDR3 loop is CASSGGVQGENTIYF. The CDR3 DNA follows: TGTGCCAGCTCGGGCGGGGTACAGGGGGAAAACACCATATATTTT.

This sequence joins TRBV6-1 and TRBJ2-1, with D unclear. The germline V gene encodes CDR1 MNHNS and CDR2 SASEGT. This CDR3 region has 13 residues. Trimming took 2 bases from V and 6 from J, leaving 8 bases between them. The DNA for the CDR3 is TGTGCCAGCAGTGAAATAGGGCCCAATGAGCAGTTCTTC. Amino acids: CASSEIGPNEQFF.

The chain uses TRBV7-3 and TRBJ1-1; 9 nucleotides align to TRBD1. With V trimmed by 2 bases and J by 2 bases, 12 bases remained unmatched. This CDR3 contains 18 residues. The germline CDR1 and CDR2 sequences are SGHTA and FQGTGA. CDR3 sequence reads: CASSLAGTRTGANTEAFF. Here the CDR3 DNA reads TGTGCCAGCAGCTTAGCCGGCACCAGGACAGGGGCAAACACTGAAGCTTTCTTT.

This sequence joins TRBV10-2 and TRBJ1-3; TRBD1 might be the D (6 bases). V dropped 4 bases and J dropped 3 bases, with 16 bases sitting between them. CDR1 WSHSY and CDR2 SAAADI come from the germline V gene. The CDR3 sequence is 16 residues long. CDR3 region: CASSVSGARSGNTIYF. The CDR3 DNA follows: TGCGCCAGCAGTGTTTCGGGGGCGCGGAGTGGAAACACCATATATTTT.